The 27 T cell receptor beta chains presented below share a single source sample, sequenced in a study of T cells in localized non-small cell lung cancer. Sequenced by immunoSEQ multiplex PCR; TCRdb stores in-frame clones only, minus some. The table lists roughly 58,000 clones, about four fifths of them singletons. The sequencing here drew on PBMCs, taken before any cancer treatment. These receptors were collected from a man between 40 and 70 years old with stage II lung adenocarcinoma.

J is TRBJ2-3 and V is TRBV6-6; D is unclear. Trimming pared 2 bases from V and 1 base from J, leaving 10 bases between. CDR1 and CDR2 from the germline V gene are MNHNY and SVGAGI (reference sequence). The CDR3 contains 15 residues. CDR3 coding DNA: TGTGCCAGCAGTTACCCGGATGGGGGCACAGATACGCAGTATTTT. Translated: CASSYPDGGTDTQYF.

The chain recombines TRBV10-3 with TRBJ2-2, with TRBD2 as a possible D gene (7 bases). Germline CDR1 reads ENHRY; CDR2 reads SYGVKD. V lost 0 bases, J lost 2 bases, and 13 bases lay in between. CDR3 length: 17 residues. The CDR3 loop is CAISESTGGGNTGELFF. The CDR3 coding sequence is TGTGCCATCAGTGAGTCGACAGGCGGGGGTAACACCGGGGAGCTGTTTTTT.

The rearrangement links TRBV6-5 to TRBJ2-5; 7 nucleotides line up with TRBD1. Germline loops: CDR1 MNHEY, CDR2 SVGAGI. The CDR3 length is 13 residues. The V and J ends lost 8 bases and 4 bases, in that order; junction bases with no gene match: 7. The CDR3 DNA reads as TGTGCCAGCGGACAGGCAGAGTTAGAGACCCAGTACTTC. It encodes CASGQAELETQYF.

This clone was recorded a few times. The rearrangement links TRBV18 to TRBJ1-2; 7 bases align to TRBD1. The junction had 6 bases not matched to a gene; V was cut back by 1 base and J by 4 bases. CDR1 and CDR2 from the germline V gene are KGHSH and LQKENI. CDR3 length: 15 amino acids. DNA for the CDR3: TGTGCCAGCTCACCACTCGACAGGGTGGGCTATGGCTACACCTTC. Residues: CASSPLDRVGYGYTF.

The V gene is TRBV12-5, the J gene TRBJ1-1, with D perhaps TRBD1 (5 bases). The CDR3 extends over 10 amino acids. Germline lookup yields CDR1 LGHNT and CDR2 FRNRAP. V lost 11 bases, J lost 3 bases, and 7 bases lay in between. This CDR3 is CALGDTEAFF. The CDR3 nucleotides read TGTGCTTTAGGGGACACTGAAGCTTTCTTT.

The DNA for the CDR3 is TGTGCCAGTAGCTCGCTGGGGTCCGCCGGGGAGCTGTTTTTT. This encodes CASSSLGSAGELFF. The chain is built from TRBV19 and TRBJ2-2; no clear D. Germline assignment: CDR1 LNHDA and CDR2 SQIVND (reference sequence). The V end was cut by 6 bases, the J end by 6 bases, with 14 bases between. CDR3 length: 14 amino acids.

The chain carries TRBV7-3 and TRBJ2-3; the D is unclear. The CDR3 extends over 13 amino acids. Germline V gene sequence: CDR1 SGHTA, CDR2 FQGTGA. Trimming left V 5 bases short and J 1 base short, with 7 bases between. Here the CDR3 reads CASSPDRTDTQYF. The CDR3 coding sequence is TGTGCCAGCAGCCCCGATCGCACAGATACGCAGTATTTT.

The chain is built from TRBV5-5 and TRBJ1-4; no firm D call. The germline V and J ends were trimmed by 4 bases and 7 bases, with 23 bases remaining between them. In germline, CDR1 is SGHKS, CDR2 YYEKEE (reference sequence). The CDR3 is made up of 17 amino acids. CDR3 amino acids: CASSPVGGLESGEKLFF. In DNA form, the CDR3 reads TGTGCCAGCAGCCCGGTCGGCGGCTTGGAGTCGGGTGAAAAACTGTTTTTT.

This clone was counted many times. The chain uses TRBV9 and TRBJ2-2, with D perhaps assigned TRBD1 or TRBD2 (5 bases each). Trimming took 4 bases from V and 5 from J, leaving 12 bases between them. This CDR3 region has 14 residues. Germline V gene data show CDR1 as SGDLS and CDR2 as YYNGEE. The CDR3 is CASSLGTLTGELFF. The DNA for the CDR3 is TGTGCCAGCAGCCTTGGGACCTTAACCGGGGAGCTGTTTTTT. Filled out from reference TRBV9 and TRBJ2-2, the complete variable domain reads DSGVTQTPKHLITATGQRVTLRCSPRSGDLSVYWYQQSLDQGLQFLIQYYNGEERAKGNILERFSAQQFPDLHSELNLSSLELGDSALYFCASSLGTLTGELFFGEGSRLTVL.

The chain uses TRBV11-3 and TRBJ2-3; 8 nucleotides line up with TRBD1. The V and J ends lost 5 bases and 1 base, in that order; junction bases with no gene match: 5. The CDR3 runs 15 residues. CDR1 is SGHNT, CDR2 YENEEA, per germline. Here the CDR3 DNA reads TGTGCCAGCAGCCGGCAGGGGGCGGGCACAGATACGCAGTATTTT. Translated: CASSRQGAGTDTQYF. Variable domain in full (rest from reference TRBV11-3 and TRBJ2-3): EAGVVQSPRYKIIEKKQPVAFWCNPISGHNTLYWYLQNLGQGPELLIRYENEEAVDDSQLPKDRFSAERLKGVDSTLKIQPAELGDSAVYLCASSRQGAGTDTQYFGPGTRLTVL.

The V and J genes are TRBV19 and TRBJ2-3; 7 positions match TRBD1. The CDR3 is made up of 15 amino acids. V lost 7 bases to trimming and J lost 5 bases; unmatched junction nucleotides: 12. Germline CDR1 reads LNHDA; CDR2 reads SQIVND (reference sequence). Here the CDR3 reads CASTPRTGPRDTQYF. The CDR3 coding sequence is TGTGCCAGTACCCCAAGGACAGGCCCACGAGATACGCAGTATTTT. Together with reference TRBV19 and TRBJ2-3, the CDR3 gives the full variable domain: DGGITQSPKYLFRKEGQNVTLSCEQNLNHDAMYWYRQDPGQGLRLIYYSQIVNDFQKGDIAEGYSVSREKKESFPLTVTSAQKNPTAFYLCASTPRTGPRDTQYFGPGTRLTVL.

V is TRBV30 and J is TRBJ1-1; D remains ambiguous. The CDR3 has 13 amino acids. Germline V gives CDR1 GTSNPN, CDR2 SVGIG (reference sequence). Between the trimmed V and J ends, which lost 2 bases and 0 bases, there was a span of 7 bases. CDR3 loop: CAWSLPVNTEAFF. CDR3 DNA: TGTGCCTGGAGTCTCCCGGTGAACACTGAAGCTTTCTTT.

This clone was observed a single time. The chain recombines TRBV6-5 with TRBJ1-5, with a tentative D call TRBD1 (5 bases). The CDR3 totals 14 residues. With 6 bases removed from V and 6 bases from J, the gap between germline ends came to 15 bases. CDR1 and CDR2 from the germline V gene are MNHEY and SVGAGI. The CDR3, as DNA: TGTGCCAGCAGCCCCAGGAGGGGCGCTCAGCCCCAGCATTTT. This gives the protein CASSPRRGAQPQHF.

The chain links TRBV5-6 to TRBJ2-5; 12 bases are a match to TRBD2. The CDR3 loop spans 14 amino acids. Germline lookup yields CDR1 SGHDT and CDR2 YYEEEE. Unmatched junction bases numbered 4, after V lost 4 bases and J lost 6 bases. The CDR3 nucleotides are TGTGCCAGCAGCGCGACTAGCGGGAGAAAGACCCAGTACTTC. Amino acids: CASSATSGRKTQYF. Combining the CDR3 with reference TRBV5-6 and TRBJ2-5 gives the whole variable domain DAGVTQSPTHLIKTRGQQVTLRCSPKSGHDTVSWYQQALGQGPQFIFQYYEEEERQRGNFPDRFSGHQFPNYSSELNVNALLLGDSALYLCASSATSGRKTQYFGPGTRLLVL.

This rearrangement joins TRBV5-6 to TRBJ2-5; the D is unclear. V gave up 2 bases and J gave up 5 bases, with 4 bases separating them. The CDR3 loop spans 11 amino acids. CDR1 and CDR2 from the germline V gene are SGHDT and YYEEEE. The CDR3 sequence is CASSFGETQYF. CDR3 in DNA: TGTGCCAGCAGCTTCGGTGAGACCCAGTACTTC. Looking up the rest from reference TRBV5-6 and TRBJ2-5 gives the full variable domain: DAGVTQSPTHLIKTRGQQVTLRCSPKSGHDTVSWYQQALGQGPQFIFQYYEEEERQRGNFPDRFSGHQFPNYSSELNVNALLLGDSALYLCASSFGETQYFGPGTRLLVL.

As regards this clone: One junction end disagrees with the germline gene, perhaps due to a read error. The CDR3 region is CAGSYPYTGELFF. The CDR3 bases are TGTGCCGGCAGTTACCCATACACCGGGGAGCTGTTTTTT. V usage is TRBV6-5 and J usage is TRBJ2-2; D is ambiguous. Germline CDR1 is MNHEY and CDR2 is SVGAGI. The length of the CDR3 is 13 residues.

The V and J genes are TRBV14 and TRBJ2-7; D gene ambiguous. CDR3 length: 15 residues. V was clipped by 0 bases and J by 2 bases, with 11 bases between them. Germline V CDR1 and CDR2: SGHDN, FVKESK. The CDR3 DNA follows: TGTGCCAGCAGCCAAGATGAAGCCATTCCCTACGAGCAGTACTTC. Encoded protein: CASSQDEAIPYEQYF.

The chain has TRBV5-1 and TRBJ2-7, with D unclear. The CDR3 is 15 residues long. CDR1 and CDR2 (germline): SGHRS, YFSETQ. Trimming cost V 0 bases and J 0 bases, with 10 bases left between them. The CDR3 sequence: CASSLAGGSSYEQYF. In nucleotides, the CDR3 is TGCGCCAGCAGCTTGGCCGGCGGTAGCTCCTACGAGCAGTACTTC.

V is TRBV19 and J is TRBJ2-1; D is unresolved. Germline V gene data show CDR1 as LNHDA and CDR2 as SQIVND (reference sequence). The V end was cut by 6 bases, the J end by 1 base, with 4 bases between. The CDR3 loop spans 12 amino acids. The CDR3: CASRGSYNEQFF. DNA of the CDR3: TGTGCCAGTAGGGGGTCCTACAATGAGCAGTTCTTC.

J is TRBJ1-5 and V is TRBV19; D perhaps matches TRBD1 (5 bases). CDR3 length equals 13 residues. V lost 4 bases and J lost 5, with 9 bases in between. Germline V gene lookup returns CDR1 LNHDA and CDR2 SQIVND (reference sequence). DNA of the CDR3: TGTGCCAGTAGTACCGGAGGGGATCAGCCCCAGCATTTT. Protein: CASSTGGDQPQHF.

To note about this clone: At one end the junction does not follow the germline gene, possibly because of a read error. The chain is built from TRBV7-7 and TRBJ2-7; 12 bases line up with TRBD1. The length of the CDR3 is 14 residues. In germline, CDR1 is SSHAT, CDR2 FNYEAQ (reference sequence). The CDR3 coding sequence is TGTGCTAGCAGCCAGGGACAGGGGGCCCACGAGCAGTACTTC. Protein product: CASSQGQGAHEQYF. Full variable domain (missing parts from reference TRBV7-7 and TRBJ2-7): GAGVSQSPRYKVTKRGQDVTLRCDPISSHATLYWYQQALGQGPEFLTYFNYEAQPDKSGLPSDRFSAERPEGSISTLTIQRTEQRDSAMYRCASSQGQGAHEQYFGPGTRLTVT.

The sample holds one count of this clone. The chain employs TRBV11-3 and TRBJ1-1; 8 bases are shared with TRBD1. V gave up 4 bases and J gave up 6 bases; unmatched junction bases: 7. This CDR3 is built from 14 residues. Germline V lookup: CDR1 SGHNT, CDR2 YENEEA. The CDR3, as DNA: TGTGCCAGCAGCTCGTGGGGACAGGCTCCTGAAGCTTTCTTT. It encodes CASSSWGQAPEAFF.

The CDR3 nucleotides are TGTGCCAGCAGCTTAAGCGGGAACTACAATGAGCAGTTCTTC. It translates to CASSLSGNYNEQFF. J is TRBJ2-1 and V is TRBV7-9, with TRBD2 matching over 7 bases. Germline CDR1 SEHNR, CDR2 FQNEAQ (reference sequence). This CDR3 is 14 amino acids long. Trimming removed 2 bases from V and 3 bases from J; junction bases left unmatched: 1.

The V call is TRBV6-5, the J call TRBJ2-7; TRBD2 aligns across 7 bases. This CDR3 contains 13 residues. Germline V gene data show CDR1 as MNHEY and CDR2 as SVGAGI. V was pared by 2 bases and J by 5 bases, with 3 bases of the junction left unmatched. The CDR3 reads CASSYLGRDEQYF. The DNA of the CDR3 is TGTGCCAGCAGTTACCTGGGGAGGGACGAGCAGTACTTC.

The chain employs TRBV19 and TRBJ1-4; D perhaps matches TRBD1 (6 bases). Germline V lookup: CDR1 LNHDA, CDR2 SQIVND (reference sequence). The CDR3 consists of 14 residues. V dropped 7 bases and J dropped 7 bases, with 16 bases sitting between them. The CDR3 loop reads CASNPWGRGEKLFF. The CDR3 nucleotides are TGTGCCAGTAACCCGTGGGGGCGGGGTGAAAAACTGTTTTTT.

The CDR3 protein is CAWSFSRGGVNEQFF. The CDR3 nucleotides are TGTGCCTGGAGTTTCTCTCGGGGGGGTGTAAATGAGCAGTTCTTC. This chain uses TRBV30 with TRBJ2-1, with TRBD2 identical over 8 bases. This CDR3 is 15 amino acids long. The junction had 10 bases not matched to a gene; V was cut back by 2 bases and J by 7 bases. The germline V gene encodes CDR1 GTSNPN and CDR2 SVGIG (reference sequence).

The chain carries TRBV18 and TRBJ2-7, with TRBD2 matching 12 bases. Germline V gene sequence: CDR1 KGHSH, CDR2 LQKENI. J was trimmed by 5 bases and V by 3 bases; bases with no gene match: 5. The CDR3 is made up of 15 amino acids. In nucleotides, the CDR3 is TGTGCCAGCTCACCCGGGCTAGCGGGAGGGAACGAGCAGTACTTC. Its protein is CASSPGLAGGNEQYF. Variable domain in full (rest from reference TRBV18 and TRBJ2-7): NAGVMQNPRHLVRRRGQEARLRCSPMKGHSHVYWYRQLPEEGLKFMVYLQKENIIDESGMPKERFSAEFPKEGPSILRIQQVVRGDSAAYFCASSPGLAGGNEQYFGPGTRLTVT.